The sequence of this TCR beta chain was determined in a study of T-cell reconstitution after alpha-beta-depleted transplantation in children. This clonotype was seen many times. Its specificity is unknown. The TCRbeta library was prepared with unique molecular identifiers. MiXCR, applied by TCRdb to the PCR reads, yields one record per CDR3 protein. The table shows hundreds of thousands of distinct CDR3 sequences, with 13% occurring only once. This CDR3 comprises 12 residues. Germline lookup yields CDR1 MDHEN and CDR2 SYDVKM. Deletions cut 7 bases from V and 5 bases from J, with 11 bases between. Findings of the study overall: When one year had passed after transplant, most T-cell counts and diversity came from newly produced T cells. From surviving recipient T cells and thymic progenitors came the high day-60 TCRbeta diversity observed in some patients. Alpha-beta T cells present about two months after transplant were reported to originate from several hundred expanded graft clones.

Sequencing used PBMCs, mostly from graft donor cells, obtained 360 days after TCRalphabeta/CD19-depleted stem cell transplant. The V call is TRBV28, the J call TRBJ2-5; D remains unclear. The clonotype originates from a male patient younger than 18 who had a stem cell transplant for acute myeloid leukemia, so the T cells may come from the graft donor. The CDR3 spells CASIAQGETQYF. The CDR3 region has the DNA TGTGCCAGCATCGCCCAAGGGGAGACCCAGTACTTC. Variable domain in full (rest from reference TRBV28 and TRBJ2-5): DVKVTQSSRYLVKRTGEKVFLECVQDMDHENMFWYRQDPGLGLRLIYFSYDVKMKEKGDIPEGYSVSREKKERFSLILESASTNQTSMYLCASIAQGETQYFGPGTRLLVL.